The clone carrying this T cell receptor (beta chain) was observed a handful of times. No antigen is known for it. CDR3 length: 15 residues. V was cut by 4 bases and J by 4 bases, with 13 bases left in between. Germline values: CDR1 MNHEY, CDR2 SVGAGI. MiXCR was run by TCRdb on the 5' RACE reads, yielding one entry per CDR3 protein. This table has about 190,000 distinct CDR3 sequences, more than 15% appearing once. The data were obtained in a study of identical twins. Whole-study results and caveats: In cord blood, abundant beta clonotypes had fewer insertions; memory showed no trend.

These data also formed part of another study, on T cells expressing NK-cell markers. That study reports: Dominant NKG2C+ clonotypes accounted for roughly 1.0-7.0% of CD8+ T cells in six donors.

Sequencing was carried out using CD8+ T cells sorted from blood. The chain joins TRBV6-5 to TRBJ1-4; no clear D. The clonotype originates from a woman younger than 35 in good health. In nucleotides, the CDR3 is TGTGCCAGCAGTTTTACTCACCGGGGTAATGAAAAACTGTTTTTT. This gives the protein CASSFTHRGNEKLFF.